This entry lists 5 T cell receptor beta chains sequenced from one sample in a study of T-cell reconstitution after alpha-beta-depleted transplantation in children. As it was prepared, the TCRbeta library received unique molecular identifiers. TCRdb independently ran MiXCR on the PCR reads; one entry per CDR3 protein. The sample has 450,000 to 550,000 distinct CDR3 sequences, about an eighth seen once. The source material was PBMCs, mostly from graft donor cells, sampled 180 days after TCRalphabeta/CD19-depleted stem cell transplant. These receptors were taken from a female patient aged 2 to 10 who had a stem cell transplant for aplastic anemia, so the T cells may come from the graft donor.

The chain is built from TRBV28 and TRBJ1-1, with a weak D call TRBD1 (5 bases). The germline gives CDR1 MDHEN, CDR2 SYDVKM. The CDR3 sequence is 11 residues long. V shed 4 bases and J shed 11 bases, with 11 bases lying between them. Here the CDR3 reads CASSWDYGAFF. CDR3 DNA: TGTGCCAGCAGTTGGGACTATGGGGCTTTCTTT.

Comment on this clonotype: With a much larger clone just one base away, this may be a read error. The chain combines TRBV7-8 with TRBJ1-5; tentative D call: TRBD1 (5 bases). The V gene lost 5 bases and the J gene lost 0 bases, with 23 bases spanning the gap. The CDR3 has 19 residues. CDR1 is SGHVS and CDR2 is FQNEAQ in the germline V gene. The CDR3 coding sequence is TGTGCCAGCAGCAAACGATCGGGGGTTCGTACGCCTAGCAATCAGCCCCAGCATTTT. Translating it yields CASSKRSGVRTPSNQPQHF.

The chain carries TRBV27 and TRBJ2-7; 7 bases map to TRBD2. J gave up 4 bases and V 2 bases, and 11 bases lay outside the gene matches. The length of the CDR3 is 16 residues. Germline CDR1 is MNHEY and CDR2 is SMNVEV (reference sequence). CDR3 sequence reads: CASSLIAGSPSYEQYF. The DNA for the CDR3 is TGTGCCAGCAGTTTAATAGCGGGTAGCCCCTCTTACGAGCAGTACTTC.

The chain links TRBV7-3 to TRBJ2-3, with D maybe TRBD2 (5 bases). Between the trimmed V and J ends, which lost 4 bases and 2 bases, there was a span of 10 bases. The CDR3 contains 14 residues. Germline values: CDR1 SGHTA, CDR2 FQGTGA. The CDR3 loop reads CASSSLEVTDTQYF. The CDR3 DNA follows: TGTGCCAGCAGCTCCCTGGAGGTCACAGATACGCAGTATTTT. The whole variable domain, remainder taken from reference TRBV7-3 and TRBJ2-3, is GAGVSQTPSNKVTEKGKYVELRCDPISGHTALYWYRQSLGQGPEFLIYFQGTGAADDSGLPNDRFFAVRPEGSVSTLKIQRTERGDSAVYLCASSSLEVTDTQYFGPGTRLTVL.

Of note for this clonotype: Just one base apart from a much larger clone, this may be a read error. This chain uses TRBV4-3 with TRBJ2-7; the D gene could be TRBD1 or TRBD2 (5 bases each). CDR1 and CDR2 from the germline V gene are LGHNA and YSLEER. This CDR3 has 16 amino acids. CDR3 loop: CASGQTPGLASYEQYF. The CDR3, as DNA: TGCGCCAGCGGCCAGACTCCGGGGCTGGCCTCCTACGAGCAGTACTTC.